The following is a T cell receptor beta chain sequence with its context. Its cognate antigen is unknown. Measured with immunoSEQ multiplex PCR; TCRdb has only the in-frame clones, and not every one. The repertoire holds some 180,000 clones, with 90% to 95% as singletons. This record belongs to a study of T cell responses to AZD1222 COVID-19 vaccine. Points from the study as a whole: The peak T cell response came first, and repertoires were sampled only after it.

The source of this sequence is an adult who received the MenACWY meningococcal vaccine as a control. The sample here was peripheral blood, taken 28 days after the second dose of the MenACWY control vaccine.

The CDR3 is CAWSPLPAGQGGYTF. In DNA, the CDR3 is TGTGCCTGGAGTCCACTCCCCGCAGGGCAGGGTGGCTACACCTTC. J is TRBJ1-2 and V is TRBV30; tentatively, D is TRBD1 (5 bases). There are 15 residues in the CDR3. Germline lookup yields CDR1 GTSNPN and CDR2 SVGIG (reference sequence). Trimming pared 2 bases from V and 7 bases from J, leaving 20 bases between.